These 4 T cell receptor beta chains share one sample of origin, sequenced in a study of low-dose radiotherapy and immunotherapy resistance in tumors. Alpha and beta chains were covered, as first-strand cDNA relied on TRAV- and TRBV-specific primers. For amplifying TCRs, the PCR ran for approximately 18 cycles with Phusion, which was used together with a constant-region primer and the adapter on the V primers. TCRdb re-derived calls from the reads in MiXCR, one entry per CDR3 protein. The data contain 30,000 to 45,000 distinct CDR3 sequences, more than 20% of them singletons. Documented time point: after trial treatment. Treatment defined: LDRT plus nivolumab, ipilimumab, low-dose cyclophosphamide and aspirin (RACIN trial). Source: PBMCs, taken after low-dose radiotherapy plus immunotherapy. These TCRs come from a female donor with ovarian cancer.

This clonotype is medium-sized by share. The chain employs TRBV9 and TRBJ1-1, with D unresolved. Germline-derived CDR1 and CDR2 are SGDLS and YYNGEE. CDR3 size: 13 residues. The V and J ends lost 7 bases and 2 bases respectively, with 12 bases between them. CDR3: CASQREINTEAFF. The CDR3 DNA sequence: TGTGCCAGCCAGCGAGAGATTAACACTGAAGCTTTCTTT. The full variable domain, its missing parts supplied by reference TRBV9 and TRBJ1-1, is DSGVTQTPKHLITATGQRVTLRCSPRSGDLSVYWYQQSLDQGLQFLIQYYNGEERAKGNILERFSAQQFPDLHSELNLSSLELGDSALYFCASQREINTEAFFGQGTRLTVV.

This clonotype was observed at least ten times. The J gene is TRBJ1-2, the V gene TRBV6-1; 7 bases map to TRBD1. CDR1 is MNHNS, CDR2 SASEGT, per germline. This CDR3 is built from 13 residues. Unmatched junction bases numbered 7, after V lost 8 bases and J lost 4 bases. CDR3 coding DNA: TGTGCCAGCGCACAGGGGACGGCCTATGGCTACACCTTC. It encodes CASAQGTAYGYTF.

This clonotype was counted many times. This chain uses TRBV2 with TRBJ2-5; 11 bases line up with TRBD2. The V segment lost 1 base and the J segment 5 bases; nucleotides outside the gene matches: 9. The length of the CDR3 is 17 residues. The germline V gene has CDR1 SNHLY and CDR2 FYNNEI. The CDR3 nucleotides are TGTGCCAGCAGTGAAGGGGCTAGCGGGGGGTACGGGGAGACCCAGTACTTC. It yields the protein CASSEGASGGYGETQYF.

This clonotype was picked up many times. The chain links TRBV7-9 to TRBJ2-3, with D maybe TRBD2 (6 bases). CDR3 length: 16 amino acids. V was clipped by 4 bases and J by 2 bases, with 16 bases between them. The germline V gene has CDR1 SEHNR and CDR2 FQNEAQ (reference sequence). CDR3 loop: CASSSWAGRNTDTQYF. CDR3 nucleotide sequence: TGTGCCAGCAGCTCCTGGGCGGGGAGAAACACAGATACGCAGTATTTT. The variable domain in full, with the rest retrieved from reference TRBV7-9 and TRBJ2-3, is DTGVSQNPRHKITKRGQNVTFRCDPISEHNRLYWYRQTLGQGPEFLTYFQNEAQLEKSRLLSDRFSAERPKGSFSTLEIQRTEQGDSAMYLCASSSWAGRNTDTQYFGPGTRLTVL.